Listed here is a single TCR beta chain. Germline V gene lookup returns CDR1 SGHVS and CDR2 FQNEAQ. The CDR3 runs to 15 residues. Unmatched junction bases numbered 10, after V lost 5 bases and J lost 4 bases. These data come from a study of blood T cell dynamics during melanoma immunotherapy. Time point here: pre-treatment baseline. Response was assessed by RECIST 1.1 at 12 weeks, except two rapid progressors. Profiling relied on immunoSEQ multiplex PCR, and the TCRdb table lists in-frame clones only, not all of them. The sample gives some 16,000 clones, around 85% of which show up once; roughly 5.1% is in the top ten.

The TCR originated in a human donor with melanoma. The chain has TRBV7-8 and TRBJ2-5; 7 bases agree with TRBD2. The specimen comprised blood, sampled from a patient treated with checkpoint blockade. The CDR3 reads CASSPRVAGVETQYF. In nucleotides, the CDR3 is TGTGCCAGCAGCCCAAGGGTGGCGGGGGTAGAGACCCAGTACTTC.